Below are 21 T cell receptor beta chains sequenced from a single sample in a study of T cell responses to AZD1222 COVID-19 vaccine. Clones were read by immunoSEQ multiplex PCR, and TCRdb kept only the in-frame ones, dropping some. The sample yields 180,000 or so clones, about nine tenths seen once. This material consisted of peripheral blood, taken 28 days after the second AZD1222 dose. These receptors were obtained from an adult who received the AZD1222 COVID-19 vaccine.

This clone was recorded once. The chain recombines TRBV11-2 with TRBJ2-2, with 9 positions matching TRBD1. The CDR3 loop spans 17 amino acids. The junction had 19 bases not matched to a gene; V was cut back by 8 bases and J by 9 bases. The germline gives CDR1 SGHAT, CDR2 FQNNGV. This CDR3 reads CASGKRTGVAVERELFF. DNA for the CDR3: TGTGCCAGCGGCAAGAGGACAGGGGTCGCGGTAGAAAGGGAGCTGTTTTTT.

The chain links TRBV18 to TRBJ1-5; D might be TRBD1 (5 bases). The V and J ends lost 3 bases and 2 bases respectively, with 14 bases between them. The CDR3 runs 16 residues. Per germline, CDR1 KGHSH and CDR2 LQKENI. The CDR3 DNA is TGTGCCAGCTCACCCGGCGAGGTGGGGGGCAATCAGCCCCAGCATTTT. It encodes CASSPGEVGGNQPQHF.

CDR3 nucleotide sequence: TGTGCCAGCAGCTTAGGGGCGGGAGTTAGGCGCTACGAGCAGTACTTC. Protein sequence: CASSLGAGVRRYEQYF. This chain uses TRBV7-2 with TRBJ2-7, with 7 bases identical to TRBD2. Germline CDR1 is SGHTA and CDR2 is FQGNSA. V shed 1 base and J 3 bases; nucleotides not matched to a gene: 9. CDR3 length equals 16 residues.

This chain uses TRBV19 with TRBJ1-6; a weak D match, TRBD1 (6 bases). Germline V gene lookup returns CDR1 LNHDA and CDR2 SQIVND (reference sequence). The CDR3 length is 18 residues. The V gene lost 4 bases and the J gene lost 6 bases, with 22 bases spanning the gap. The CDR3 loop is CASSRNRNLQGGNSPLHF. The CDR3 nucleotides read TGTGCCAGTAGTAGAAATCGGAATCTACAGGGCGGTAATTCACCCCTCCACTTT. The full variable domain, with the rest looked up from reference TRBV19 and TRBJ1-6, is DGGITQSPKYLFRKEGQNVTLSCEQNLNHDAMYWYRQDPGQGLRLIYYSQIVNDFQKGDIAEGYSVSREKKESFPLTVTSAQKNPTAFYLCASSRNRNLQGGNSPLHFGNGTRLTVT.

The CDR3 DNA is TGTGCCTGGAGCCTCGGGACAGGGCGCCCGGGACTAGCGGGATCAGATACGCAGTATTTT. Protein sequence: CAWSLGTGRPGLAGSDTQYF. The chain is built from TRBV30 and TRBJ2-3, with TRBD2 matching over 13 bases. Germline assignment: CDR1 GTSNPN and CDR2 SVGIG (reference sequence). This CDR3 spans 20 amino acids. V shed 3 bases, J shed 4 bases, and the junction held 19 bases outside the gene matches.

The J gene is TRBJ1-2, the V gene TRBV27; D possibly corresponds to TRBD1 (6 bases). CDR3 length equals 13 residues. Germline loops: CDR1 MNHEY, CDR2 SMNVEV (reference sequence). Trimming cost V 4 bases and J 5 bases, with 11 bases left between them. The CDR3 protein is CASSWGARYGYTF. The CDR3 DNA follows: TGTGCCAGCAGTTGGGGGGCGAGATATGGCTACACCTTC.

The CDR3 loop reads CASSPPPGASYEQYF. The DNA of the CDR3 is TGTGCCAGCTCACCACCTCCAGGGGCCTCCTACGAGCAGTACTTC. The chain joins TRBV18 to TRBJ2-7; D possibly corresponds to TRBD1 (6 bases). This CDR3 is built from 15 residues. Per the germline V gene, CDR1 is KGHSH and CDR2 is LQKENI. V was shortened by 0 bases and J by 0 bases, with 9 bases between the two germline ends. The full variable domain, rest sourced from reference TRBV18 and TRBJ2-7, is NAGVMQNPRHLVRRRGQEARLRCSPMKGHSHVYWYRQLPEEGLKFMVYLQKENIIDESGMPKERFSAEFPKEGPSILRIQQVVRGDSAAYFCASSPPPGASYEQYFGPGTRLTVT.

CDR3 DNA: TGCACCAGCAGCCCCCGAGGCGCAGTCCCCTACGAGCAGTACTTC. It is translated as CTSSPRGAVPYEQYF. This chain joins TRBV1 and TRBJ2-7; the tabulated D call, TRBD2, remains unverified against the DNA. TRBV1 is listed as a pseudogene. The CDR3 is 15 amino acids.

The chain carries TRBV7-2 and TRBJ2-7; a weak D match, TRBD2 (6 bases). The CDR3 is 15 residues long. Germline V gives CDR1 SGHTA, CDR2 FQGNSA. Trimming pared 1 base from V and 1 base from J, leaving 11 bases between. This chain's CDR3 is CASSLGGVFSYEQYF. CDR3 DNA sequence: TGTGCCAGCAGCTTAGGCGGGGTTTTTTCCTACGAGCAGTACTTC.

This clone has just one count. The rearrangement links TRBV9 to TRBJ1-2; the D gene is possibly TRBD1 (5 bases). Deletions cut 4 bases from V and 4 bases from J, with 20 bases between. Germline assignment: CDR1 SGDLS and CDR2 YYNGEE. CDR3 length: 16 amino acids. The CDR3 protein is CASSPGGTGGAYGYTF. Here the CDR3 DNA reads TGTGCCAGCAGCCCTGGAGGTACAGGAGGAGCCTATGGCTACACCTTC.

V usage is TRBV9 and J usage is TRBJ2-4; D is unresolved. CDR1 and CDR2 (germline): SGDLS, YYNGEE. The CDR3 sequence is 15 residues long. Trimming stripped 0 bases from V and 4 bases from J, with 11 bases between. CDR3 amino acids: CASSVDGMGKNIQYF. The CDR3 DNA is TGTGCCAGCAGCGTAGATGGCATGGGGAAAAACATTCAGTACTTC.

The rearrangement joins TRBV7-2 to TRBJ1-2; D not certain. The CDR3 length is 12 residues. V gave up 5 bases and J gave up 7 bases, with 11 bases separating them. The germline gives CDR1 SGHTA, CDR2 FQGNSA. This CDR3 is CASSPHVGGYTF. The CDR3 nucleotides read TGTGCCAGCAGCCCACATGTCGGTGGCTACACCTTC.

J is TRBJ1-6 and V is TRBV6-2 or TRBV6-3; D not certain. Germline CDR1 and CDR2: MNHEY and SVGEGT. V dropped 0 bases and J dropped 7 bases, with 19 bases sitting between them. This CDR3 has 18 residues. CDR3 in amino acids: CASSYSSVFRQTNSPLHF. In DNA form, the CDR3 reads TGTGCCAGCAGTTACTCGTCTGTGTTTCGGCAGACGAATTCACCCCTCCACTTT.

The chain uses TRBV10-3 and TRBJ2-7; 7 bases map to TRBD2. Losses at the gene ends were 11 bases for V and 0 bases for J; bases not matched to a gene: 22. CDR1 is ENHRY, CDR2 SYGVKD, per germline. This CDR3 contains 18 residues. The CDR3 DNA sequence: TGTGCCTCGGGGTGGGACTGGGGTAGGGGCGGGGGCTCCTACGAGCAGTACTTC. This encodes CASGWDWGRGGGSYEQYF.

This chain joins TRBV11-3 and TRBJ2-1, with a possible D match to TRBD2 (6 bases). CDR1 is SGHNT and CDR2 is YENEEA in the germline V gene. With 3 bases removed from V and 4 bases from J, the gap between germline ends came to 13 bases. This CDR3 comprises 15 residues. The CDR3 is CASSFGSGSYNEQFF. In DNA, the CDR3 is TGTGCCAGCAGCTTCGGGAGTGGCTCATACAATGAGCAGTTCTTC.

This chain joins TRBV5-1 and TRBJ2-7, with 12 bases identical to TRBD2. CDR1 SGHRS and CDR2 YFSETQ come from the germline V gene. After removal of 0 bases from V and 6 bases from J, the junction contained 10 bases not matched to a gene. The CDR3 has 17 residues. The CDR3 region has the DNA TGCGCCAGCAGCTTGGCCGTGACTAGCGGGAGAGCGGGCGAGCAGTACTTC. It is translated as CASSLAVTSGRAGEQYF.

The V gene is TRBV29-1, the J gene TRBJ1-4; D is uncertain. Trimming stripped 0 bases from V and 4 bases from J, with 6 bases between. There are 13 residues in the CDR3. CDR1 SQVTM and CDR2 ANQGSEA come from the germline V gene. The CDR3 coding sequence is TGCAGCGTTGAAGATGCCATTAATGAAAAACTGTTTTTT. This gives the protein CSVEDAINEKLFF.

V usage is TRBV20-1 and J usage is TRBJ2-7; D is tentatively TRBD1 or TRBD2 (5 bases each). V was cut by 3 bases and J by 2 bases, with 11 bases left in between. The CDR3 covers 13 residues. CDR1 and CDR2 (germline): DFQATT, SNEGSKA (reference sequence). The CDR3 sequence: CSASGDRPYEQYF. The CDR3 DNA reads TGCAGTGCTAGTGGGGACCGCCCCTACGAGCAGTACTTC.

The CDR3 protein is CASSLQRNTIYF. The CDR3 DNA is TGTGCCAGCAGCTTACAGCGGAACACCATATATTTT. The chain recombines TRBV7-2 with TRBJ1-3; D ambiguous. CDR3 length: 12 residues. V gave up 2 bases and J gave up 7 bases, with 6 bases separating them. CDR1 SGHTA and CDR2 FQGNSA come from the germline V gene.

The chain links TRBV7-2 to TRBJ2-3, with 12 bases that match TRBD2. The CDR3 is 18 residues long. V lost 4 bases to trimming and J lost 1 base; unmatched junction nucleotides: 9. The germline V gene encodes CDR1 SGHTA and CDR2 FQGNSA. The CDR3 region is CASSSRLAGEGGTDTQYF. The CDR3 DNA sequence: TGTGCCAGCAGCTCCAGACTAGCGGGGGAGGGAGGCACAGATACGCAGTATTTT.

The V and J genes are TRBV7-3 and TRBJ2-7; the match to TRBD2 covers 7 bases. CDR3 length equals 14 residues. Germline CDR1 and CDR2: SGHTA and FQGTGA. The V segment lost 5 bases and the J segment 5 bases; nucleotides outside the gene matches: 9. The CDR3 bases are TGTGCCAGCAGCCGAACCGGGGGGAGGGACGAGCAGTACTTC. Protein: CASSRTGGRDEQYF.